One T cell receptor beta chain is described in this entry. Data came from immunoSEQ multiplex PCR; TCRdb stores just in-frame clones and leaves some out. The repertoire holds some 330,000 clones, roughly 86% seen once, with roughly 1.9% in the top ten. CDR1 is SGDLS, CDR2 YYNGEE, per germline. The V end was cut by 0 bases, the J end by 6 bases, with 17 bases between. The CDR3 is 16 residues long. The entry originates in a study of blood T cell repertoires in COVID-19. Study information: Sites across the United States, Italy and Spain contributed samples from acute and convalescent COVID-19.

The sample taken for sequencing was peripheral blood. The source of this sequence is a woman aged 25 to 45 with COVID-19, enrolled during active disease. The chain carries TRBV9 and TRBJ2-3, with a possible D match to TRBD2 (7 bases). The DNA of the CDR3 is TGTGCCAGCAGCGTAGAGGCGGGGGCCTTCAGGGATACGCAGTATTTT. Translated: CASSVEAGAFRDTQYF.